This passage covers 21 T cell receptor beta chains from one sample sequenced in a study of blood T cell repertoires in COVID-19. TCRdb's copy holds only in-frame clones and misses some; the assay was immunoSEQ multiplex PCR. This table holds tens of thousands of clones, roughly 80% found once. Material: peripheral blood. The origin of the receptors is a woman aged 60-70 years with acute or convalescent COVID-19.

This chain joins TRBV7-3 and TRBJ1-1; 9 bases line up with TRBD1. Trimming removed 5 bases from V and 6 bases from J; junction bases left unmatched: 7. The CDR3 has 14 amino acids. The germline CDR1 and CDR2 sequences are SGHTA and FQGTGA. CDR3 DNA sequence: TGTGCCAGCAGCCCGGACAGGGGAGGGTCTGAAGCTTTCTTT. Translated: CASSPDRGGSEAFF.

This chain links TRBV5-1 with TRBJ1-1; 9 nucleotides align to TRBD1. V lost 2 bases to trimming and J lost 5 bases; unmatched junction nucleotides: 7. CDR3 length: 15 amino acids. Germline lookup yields CDR1 SGHRS and CDR2 YFSETQ. The DNA of the CDR3 is TGCGCCAGCAGCTTTGCGCGGGACAGGGTTACTGAAGCTTTCTTT. This translates into CASSFARDRVTEAFF.

The V call is TRBV7-2, the J call TRBJ2-7, with a tentative D call TRBD1 (5 bases). This CDR3 region has 15 residues. Germline-derived CDR1 and CDR2 are SGHTA and FQGNSA. V lost 0 bases, J lost 2 bases, and 11 bases lay in between. The CDR3 loop reads CASSLASAGTYEQYF. The CDR3 DNA reads TGTGCCAGCAGCTTAGCGTCGGCAGGGACCTACGAGCAGTACTTC.

The genes are TRBV15 and TRBJ2-3; D is possibly TRBD2 (6 bases). This CDR3 is built from 15 residues. Per the germline V gene, CDR1 is LNHNV and CDR2 is YYDKDF (reference sequence). Deletions cut 1 base from V and 2 bases from J, with 10 bases between. The CDR3 DNA reads as TGTGCCACCAGCAGAGTGGGACTTTCCACAGATACGCAGTATTTT. Encoded protein: CATSRVGLSTDTQYF.

The chain recombines TRBV11-3 with TRBJ2-7; D not resolved. There are 12 residues in the CDR3. From germline, CDR1 is SGHNT and CDR2 YENEEA. The V end was cut by 0 bases, the J end by 6 bases, with 6 bases between. The CDR3 loop is CASSLDLSEQYF. The CDR3 nucleotides read TGTGCCAGCAGCTTAGATCTCAGCGAGCAGTACTTC.

The V and J genes are TRBV19 and TRBJ1-6, with a tentative D call TRBD1 (5 bases). V lost 2 bases and J 7 bases, leaving 9 bases between the germline ends. The CDR3 has 14 amino acids. Per germline, CDR1 LNHDA and CDR2 SQIVND (reference sequence). The CDR3 reads CASSISGWNSPLHF. CDR3 coding DNA: TGTGCCAGTAGTATATCAGGGTGGAATTCACCCCTCCACTTT.

The genes are TRBV6-5 and TRBJ1-1; TRBD1 is a possible D gene (6 bases). The ends were cut back, 7 bases at V and 8 bases at J, with 11 bases in the middle. Germline CDR1 reads MNHEY; CDR2 reads SVGAGI. The CDR3 is 11 amino acids. CDR3 nucleotide sequence: TGTGCCAGCACGTCCACAGGGGAAGCTTTCTTT. Translated: CASTSTGEAFF.

The chain uses TRBV14 and TRBJ2-5; 11 bases line up with TRBD2. Trimming removed 1 base from V and 1 base from J; junction bases left unmatched: 2. The CDR3 is made up of 16 amino acids. Germline lookup yields CDR1 SGHDN and CDR2 FVKESK. The CDR3 DNA sequence: TGTGCCAGCAGCCAAGTTCTAGCGGGGGGCCAAGAGACCCAGTACTTC. Its translation: CASSQVLAGGQETQYF.

This clone was recorded once. Its ends do not fully match the called genes, so a read error is possible. CDR3 sequence reads: CVSSPPGGARDYGYTF. DNA for the CDR3: TGTGTCAGCTCACCCCCCGGGGGGGCGCGGGACTATGGCTACACCTTC. V is TRBV18 and J is TRBJ1-2, with D maybe TRBD1 (6 bases). The CDR3 totals 16 residues. Germline V CDR1 and CDR2: KGHSH, LQKENI.

The chain carries TRBV7-9 and TRBJ2-7; no definite D call. Trimming cost V 1 base and J 5 bases, with 12 bases left between them. The CDR3 has 14 residues. Germline V gives CDR1 SEHNR, CDR2 FQNEAQ (reference sequence). Here the CDR3 reads CASSLGSSSHEQYF. For the CDR3, the DNA is TGTGCCAGCAGCTTAGGTTCCAGTAGCCACGAGCAGTACTTC. Drawing the rest from reference TRBV7-9 and TRBJ2-7, the complete variable domain is DTGVSQNPRHKITKRGQNVTFRCDPISEHNRLYWYRQTLGQGPEFLTYFQNEAQLEKSRLLSDRFSAERPKGSFSTLEIQRTEQGDSAMYLCASSLGSSSHEQYFGPGTRLTVT.

J is TRBJ1-4 and V is TRBV4-1, with a possible D match to TRBD1 (5 bases). CDR1 is MGHRA, CDR2 YSYEKL, per germline. The CDR3 has 16 amino acids. Trimming left V 1 base short and J 7 bases short, with 16 bases between. The CDR3 here is CASSQGMGLSSEKLFF. CDR3 bases: TGCGCCAGCAGCCAAGGAATGGGACTGAGTAGTGAAAAACTGTTTTTT.

This clone was counted once. The chain couples TRBV6-5 to TRBJ1-2, with D perhaps matching TRBD1 (6 bases). The germline V gene has CDR1 MNHEY and CDR2 SVGAGI. V gave up 5 bases and J gave up 7 bases, with 17 bases separating them. This CDR3 has 14 residues. CDR3 nucleotide sequence: TGTGCCAGCAGTCCGTCGACAGGTATATCTGGCTACACCTTC. It yields the protein CASSPSTGISGYTF.

V is TRBV25-1 and J is TRBJ2-3; maybe TRBD2 (5 bases). CDR3 length: 15 residues. Germline loops: CDR1 MGHDK, CDR2 SYGVNS. The V end lost 3 bases, the J end lost 0 bases, and 10 bases lay between the germline ends. DNA for the CDR3: TGTGCCAGCAGTGACAGCGGACCTAGCACAGATACGCAGTATTTT. Translated, it gives CASSDSGPSTDTQYF.

The chain recombines TRBV27 with TRBJ1-5; no firm D call. CDR1 is MNHEY, CDR2 SMNVEV, per germline (reference sequence). V gave up 6 bases and J gave up 3 bases, with 9 bases separating them. The CDR3 sequence is 13 residues long. The CDR3 DNA follows: TGTGCCAGCAGCCCTAGCCTCAATCAGCCCCAGCATTTT. Amino acids: CASSPSLNQPQHF.

A few counts support this clone. This chain joins TRBV5-1 and TRBJ2-7, with 7 bases lining up with TRBD2. The CDR3 contains 16 residues. The germline V gene has CDR1 SGHRS and CDR2 YFSETQ. V lost 4 bases to trimming and J lost 4 bases; unmatched junction nucleotides: 14. DNA for the CDR3: TGCGCCAGCAGCCGCGCGGTCGGGGGGACGGGGTACGAGCAGTACTTC. Residues: CASSRAVGGTGYEQYF.

The CDR3: CASSSGPNYGYTF. In nucleotides, the CDR3 is TGTGCCAGCAGCTCGGGTCCTAACTATGGCTACACCTTC. The chain combines TRBV7-8 with TRBJ1-2; no clear D gene. Trimming stripped 4 bases from V and 0 bases from J, with 6 bases between. Germline V gives CDR1 SGHVS, CDR2 FQNEAQ. The CDR3 is 13 residues long. Drawing the rest from reference TRBV7-8 and TRBJ1-2, the complete variable domain is GAGVSQSPRYKVAKRGQDVALRCDPISGHVSLFWYQQALGQGPEFLTYFQNEAQLDKSGLPSDRFFAERPEGSVSTLKIQRTQQEDSAVYLCASSSGPNYGYTFGSGTRLTVV.

The chain links TRBV6-6 to TRBJ1-2; 8 nucleotides align to TRBD1. Germline V gives CDR1 MNHNY, CDR2 SVGAGI (reference sequence). The V and J ends lost 5 bases and 0 bases, in that order; junction bases with no gene match: 14. The CDR3 extends over 18 amino acids. The CDR3 bases are TGTGCCAGCAGTCGTCGGACAGGGAGCATTCGATCTAACTATGGCTACACCTTC. Translated, it gives CASSRRTGSIRSNYGYTF.

The chain couples TRBV11-2 to TRBJ2-3, with 7 positions matching TRBD1. Germline V gene sequence: CDR1 SGHAT, CDR2 FQNNGV. V was pared by 0 bases and J by 6 bases, with 12 bases of the junction left unmatched. CDR3 length: 17 residues. The chain's CDR3 is CASSLESGRGRFDTQYF. The CDR3 DNA is TGTGCCAGCAGCTTAGAGTCCGGAAGGGGGCGTTTCGATACGCAGTATTTT. Full variable domain (missing parts from reference TRBV11-2 and TRBJ2-3): EAGVAQSPRYKIIEKRQSVAFWCNPISGHATLYWYQQILGQGPKLLIQFQNNGVVDDSQLPKDRFSAERLKGVDSTLKIQPAKLEDSAVYLCASSLESGRGRFDTQYFGPGTRLTVL.

The gene calls are TRBV11-3 and TRBJ2-2; perhaps TRBD1 as D (5 bases). The CDR3 contains 14 residues. The germline V gene has CDR1 SGHNT and CDR2 YENEEA. Trimming removed 5 bases from V and 7 bases from J, with 14 bases in between. In nucleotides, the CDR3 is TGTGCCAGCAGCACCGCAGGGTCCGGCGGGGAGCTGTTTTTT. Translation gives CASSTAGSGGELFF.

The chain couples TRBV29-1 to TRBJ1-1; D gene uncertain. The CDR3 runs 12 residues. V was cut by 4 bases and J by 0 bases, with 6 bases left in between. Germline V gene sequence: CDR1 SQVTM, CDR2 ANQGSEA. The CDR3 loop reads CSVGYMNTEAFF. The CDR3 region has the DNA TGCAGCGTTGGCTATATGAACACTGAAGCTTTCTTT.

The sample holds a few counts of this clone. The chain recombines TRBV7-9 with TRBJ2-4; D is possibly TRBD1 (6 bases). Per germline, CDR1 SEHNR and CDR2 FQNEAQ (reference sequence). V dropped 4 bases and J dropped 6 bases, with 13 bases sitting between them. There are 14 residues in the CDR3. The chain's CDR3 is CASSSDRLRNIQYF. CDR3 DNA sequence: TGTGCCAGCAGCTCCGACAGGTTACGAAACATTCAGTACTTC.